This T cell receptor beta chain was retrieved from a study of OX40 agonist ivuxolimab in advanced cancers. The study, taken as a whole, reports: The CD4+ and CD8+ T cells in the blood had expanded clonally by week 6 at 0.1 to 3.0 mg/kg. Which antigen the expanded peripheral T cells recognized is unknown.

Assay: immunoSEQ multiplex PCR; the TCRdb copy retains only in-frame clones and omits some. The data show tens of thousands of clones, roughly 87% seen once. On this clone itself: Its antigen remains unidentified.

This receptor was identified in an adult with an advanced solid tumor such as melanoma, head and neck, liver or kidney cancer. The specimen was CD4+ or CD8+ T cells sorted from blood, collected in a trial of the OX40 agonist ivuxolimab.

CDR3 sequence: CASSQNHGKTYGYTF. As DNA, the CDR3 is TGTGCCAGCAGCCAGAACCATGGAAAGACCTATGGCTACACCTTC. The J gene is TRBJ1-2, the V gene TRBV7-9; D call uncertain. Germline V gene sequence: CDR1 SEHNR, CDR2 FQNEAQ (reference sequence). The V gene lost 5 bases and the J gene lost 4 bases, with 17 bases spanning the gap. The CDR3 is made up of 15 amino acids.